These 22 T cell receptor beta chains originate from one sample sequenced in a study of blood T cell repertoires in COVID-19. The data were produced by immunoSEQ multiplex PCR, yet TCRdb's version contains in-frame clones alone and is incomplete. The sample includes 55,000 to 65,000 clones, 87% of them seen just once. The specimen sequenced was peripheral blood. The receptors were sampled from a man aged 55 to 70 with active or convalescent COVID-19.

The rearrangement links TRBV6-6 to TRBJ1-6; 7 nucleotides match TRBD1. Germline V gene lookup returns CDR1 MNHNY and CDR2 SVGAGI (reference sequence). The CDR3 sequence is 16 residues long. The trim removed 5 bases at V and 7 bases at J, leaving 11 bases unmatched. CDR3 sequence (DNA): TGTGCCAGCAGTCAATCAAAACTGGACAGGAATTCACCCCTCCACTTT. Translating it yields CASSQSKLDRNSPLHF.

The genes are TRBV2 and TRBJ2-5, with 12 positions matching TRBD1. CDR3 length equals 16 residues. Germline V gene sequence: CDR1 SNHLY, CDR2 FYNNEI. V was clipped by 6 bases and J by 5 bases; unmatched bases: 10. CDR3 protein: CASRHTGQGADETQYF. CDR3 in DNA: TGTGCCAGCAGGCACACGGGACAGGGGGCGGACGAGACCCAGTACTTC.

This clone was counted once. Other DNA sequences of this sample code for an identical CDR3. The rearrangement joins TRBV7-3 to TRBJ2-5; 13 bases align to TRBD2. Germline V gives CDR1 SGHTA, CDR2 FQGTGA. J lost 4 bases, V lost 5 bases, and 4 bases had no gene match. This CDR3 has 15 residues. CDR3 region: CASSSTSGGAETQYF. The CDR3 coding sequence is TGTGCCAGCAGCAGTACTAGCGGGGGGGCAGAGACCCAGTACTTC.

J is TRBJ2-3 and V is TRBV6-6, with 13 positions matching TRBD2. After removal of 5 bases from V and 1 base from J, the junction contained 3 bases not matched to a gene. The CDR3 consists of 16 residues. The germline V gene encodes CDR1 MNHNY and CDR2 SVGAGI (reference sequence). CDR3 sequence reads: CASSRLAGGGTDTQYF. CDR3 sequence (DNA): TGTGCCAGCAGTCGACTAGCGGGAGGAGGCACAGATACGCAGTATTTT.

The chain is built from TRBV19 and TRBJ1-2; 9 bases align to TRBD1. Germline V lookup: CDR1 LNHDA, CDR2 SQIVND (reference sequence). After removal of 6 bases from V and 6 bases from J, the junction contained 2 bases not matched to a gene. The CDR3 consists of 12 residues. The CDR3 DNA sequence: TGTGCCAGTAGAGGGGACAGGGATGGCTACACCTTC. The encoded protein is CASRGDRDGYTF.

V and J are TRBV6-5 and TRBJ1-5; D unclear. Germline CDR1 MNHEY, CDR2 SVGAGI. Deletions cut 5 bases from V and 3 bases from J, with 11 bases between. The length of the CDR3 is 14 residues. CDR3 protein: CASSRYSFNQPQHF. The CDR3, as DNA: TGTGCCAGCAGTCGGTACAGCTTCAATCAGCCCCAGCATTTT.

The chain is built from TRBV3-1 (or the pseudogene TRBV3-2) and TRBJ2-1; D remains ambiguous. V gave up 1 base and J gave up 10 bases, with 8 bases separating them. The CDR3 runs to 12 residues. CDR1 LGHDT and CDR2 YNNKEL come from the germline V gene (reference sequence). In nucleotides, the CDR3 is TGTGCCAGCAGCCAAGTTGTCTACGAGCAGTTCTTC. Residues: CASSQVVYEQFF.

The chain combines TRBV19 with TRBJ2-3; TRBD1 matches 7 bases. The CDR3 is 15 residues long. V gave up 4 bases and J gave up 4 bases; unmatched junction bases: 8. Germline V gene lookup returns CDR1 LNHDA and CDR2 SQIVND (reference sequence). The CDR3 spells CASSKGGALSDTQYF. The CDR3 region has the DNA TGTGCCAGTAGTAAAGGGGGCGCTTTGTCAGATACGCAGTATTTT.

On this clone: At one end, the junction sequence differs from germline, possibly due to a read error. The sample has other DNA sequences that encode this CDR3 too. This sequence joins TRBV14 and TRBJ2-2; 8 bases agree with TRBD1. Germline V lookup: CDR1 SGHDN, CDR2 FVKESK. There are 17 residues in the CDR3. The CDR3 region is CASSYHMTGAGAGELFF. In nucleotides, the CDR3 is TGTGCCAGCAGCTACCATATGACAGGGGCCGGGGCCGGAGAGCTGTTTTTT. The complete variable domain, with remaining parts taken from reference TRBV14 and TRBJ2-2, reads EAGVTQFPSHSVIEKGQTVTLRCDPISGHDNLYWYRRVMGKEIKFLLHFVKESKQDESGMPNNRFLAERTGGTYSTLKVQPAELEDSGVYFCASSYHMTGAGAGELFFGEGSRLTVL.

This chain joins TRBV5-1 and TRBJ1-3; possible D gene TRBD1, 6 bases. Germline V CDR1 and CDR2: SGHRS, YFSETQ. This CDR3 spans 14 amino acids. Trimming took off 4 bases at V and 4 bases at J, with 12 bases between the two ends. The CDR3 loop is CASSRQGKGNTIYF. In DNA, the CDR3 is TGCGCCAGCAGCCGCCAGGGGAAGGGAAACACCATATATTTT.

The V call is TRBV6-5, the J call TRBJ1-5; D remains unclear. This CDR3 is 15 amino acids long. CDR1 and CDR2 from the germline V gene are MNHEY and SVGAGI. Trimming stripped 0 bases from V and 6 bases from J, with 12 bases between. The CDR3 is CASSYSAERAQPQHF. The DNA of the CDR3 is TGTGCCAGCAGTTACTCTGCGGAGAGGGCTCAGCCCCAGCATTTT.

This chain uses TRBV6-5 with TRBJ1-1; tentative D call: TRBD1 (5 bases). Trimming took 7 bases from V and 3 from J, leaving 12 bases between them. The CDR3 is made up of 13 amino acids. The germline V gene has CDR1 MNHEY and CDR2 SVGAGI. Here the CDR3 reads CASITLGDTEAFF. As DNA, the CDR3 is TGTGCCAGCATCACCCTAGGGGACACTGAAGCTTTCTTT.

This clone has only one observation. J is TRBJ2-4 and V is TRBV27; tentatively, D is TRBD2 (6 bases). This CDR3 is 19 amino acids long. Germline CDR1 reads MNHEY; CDR2 reads SMNVEV (reference sequence). V dropped 2 bases and J dropped 0 bases, with 20 bases sitting between them. CDR3: CASSLVGGRGDLAKNIQYF. The CDR3 nucleotides read TGTGCCAGCAGTTTAGTCGGGGGTAGAGGGGATTTAGCCAAAAACATTCAGTACTTC.

The rearrangement uses TRBV6-6 and TRBJ1-2; 10 nucleotides agree with TRBD1. Germline CDR1 MNHNY, CDR2 SVGAGI (reference sequence). The CDR3 runs to 15 residues. J was trimmed by 7 bases and V by 6 bases; bases with no gene match: 11. In DNA form, the CDR3 reads TGTGCCAGCAGCAGTGCTGGGACAGGGGTCTTTGGCTACACCTTC. As protein: CASSSAGTGVFGYTF.

The J gene is TRBJ2-7, the V gene TRBV5-1; the match to TRBD2 covers 13 bases. This CDR3 contains 16 residues. Germline V gene lookup returns CDR1 SGHRS and CDR2 YFSETQ. V shed 0 bases, J shed 3 bases, and the junction held 3 bases outside the gene matches. The CDR3 DNA follows: TGCGCCAGCAGCTTGGGACTAGCGGGAGGAGACTACGAGCAGTACTTC. Amino acid sequence: CASSLGLAGGDYEQYF.

The chain couples TRBV5-4 to TRBJ1-3; D is unresolved. The CDR3 runs 14 residues. V was clipped by 4 bases and J by 4 bases, with 12 bases between them. Germline CDR1 and CDR2: SGHNT and YYREEE (reference sequence). CDR3 sequence (DNA): TGTGCCAGCAGCCCACGGGGTCTGGGAAACACCATATATTTT. This codes for CASSPRGLGNTIYF.

This chain joins TRBV10-3 and TRBJ2-1; TRBD2 aligns across 12 bases. The trim removed 2 bases at V and 4 bases at J, leaving 6 bases unmatched. The CDR3 is 17 amino acids. Per the germline V gene, CDR1 is ENHRY and CDR2 is SYGVKD. CDR3 bases: TGTGCCATCAGTGAGACACTAGCGGGGGGCCGTTACAATGAGCAGTTCTTC. This translates into CAISETLAGGRYNEQFF.

This chain uses TRBV12-5 with TRBJ1-2, with TRBD1 matching 7 bases. The CDR3 has 14 amino acids. Per the germline V gene, CDR1 is LGHNT and CDR2 is FRNRAP. With V trimmed by 6 bases and J by 6 bases, 10 bases remained unmatched. CDR3 protein: CASGLPEGGHGYTF. For the CDR3, the DNA is TGTGCTAGTGGGTTACCAGAAGGGGGCCATGGCTACACCTTC.

The V gene is TRBV19, the J gene TRBJ2-5; possible D gene TRBD2, 6 bases. V lost 6 bases, J lost 5 bases, and 22 bases lay in between. This CDR3 has 16 residues. Germline CDR1 is LNHDA and CDR2 is SQIVND (reference sequence). The CDR3 reads CASSLDGGRLTETQYF. The CDR3 nucleotides are TGTGCCAGTAGCTTGGACGGGGGAAGACTCACTGAGACCCAGTACTTC.

The chain uses TRBV6-2 or TRBV6-3 and TRBJ1-5; D is undetermined. V lost 2 bases and J lost 0, with 20 bases in between. Germline values: CDR1 MNHEY, CDR2 SVGEGT. The length of the CDR3 is 19 residues. The CDR3 is CASSYDPNSTKYSNQPQHF. The CDR3 bases are TGTGCCAGCAGTTACGACCCTAATTCGACAAAATATAGCAATCAGCCCCAGCATTTT.

The V gene is TRBV19, the J gene TRBJ2-2; D not resolved. Germline V CDR1 and CDR2: LNHDA, SQIVND (reference sequence). The CDR3 is 14 residues long. V was shortened by 9 bases and J by 1 base, with 12 bases between the two germline ends. Written as DNA, the CDR3 is TGTGCCAGATCTGGGCAGAGGAACACCGGGGAGCTGTTTTTT. Translation gives CARSGQRNTGELFF.

This clone was seen a single time. This chain joins TRBV14 and TRBJ1-1; tentatively, D is TRBD1 (5 bases). V was pared by 1 base and J by 0 bases, with 9 bases between. The CDR3 length is 15 residues. The V gene's germline CDR1 is SGHDN and CDR2 FVKESK. This chain's CDR3 is CASSQGAGLNTEAFF. The CDR3 nucleotides are TGTGCCAGCAGCCAAGGAGCAGGGCTGAACACTGAAGCTTTCTTT.